The subject of this entry is one TCR beta chain. Profiled with immunoSEQ multiplex PCR; TCRdb holds only in-frame clones, not every one. Among about 460,000 clones listed, 70% to 80% were seen once. This sample is drawn from a study of shared clonotypes between healthy human individuals. There are 17 residues in the CDR3. The V end was cut by 5 bases, the J end by 3 bases, with 20 bases between. The V gene's germline CDR1 is LNHDA and CDR2 SQIVND (reference sequence). The sequence came from a woman aged 40 to 55 in good health. Some clones in this sample may be carry-over from other donors' samples. This rearrangement joins TRBV19 to TRBJ2-1; TRBD2 might be the D (5 bases). The specimen was PBMCs. The CDR3 DNA reads TGTGCCAGTAGTGGTTCACTAGAGTCGTATAGCTACAATGAGCAGTTCTTC. Translated, it gives CASSGSLESYSYNEQFF.